A selection of T cell receptor beta chains follows, all from one sample in a study of cytomegalovirus exposure and HLA in healthy donors. TCRdb keeps only in-frame clones here, not all; method: immunoSEQ multiplex PCR. The sample yields approximately 110,000 clones, approximately 74% seen once. The sequenced sample was PBMCs. The receptors were sampled from a woman aged 40 to 50 in good health and CMV-seropositive. Both conserved end residues are part of each CDR3. The D gene is left open where the match is weak. Rows may omit the clone size; those that give it use once, few, many or a size class.

cdr3_nt: TGTGCCAGCAGCTTAGAGCCCGTTTATGGCTACACCTTC
cdr3_aa: CASSLEPVYGYTF
clone_size: NA
j_call: TRBJ1-2
d_call: NA
v_call: TRBV7-9

cdr3_nt: TGCGCCAGCAGCCGGGGGACTAATGAAAAACTGTTTTTT
cdr3_aa: CASSRGTNEKLFF
clone_size: NA
j_call: TRBJ1-4
d_call: NA
v_call: TRBV5-1

cdr3_nt: TGTGCCTGGAGTGTCTCTCATAATCCGGATTCACCCCTCCACTTT
cdr3_aa: CAWSVSHNPDSPLHF
clone_size: NA
j_call: TRBJ1-6
d_call: NA
v_call: TRBV30

cdr3_nt: TGCAGCGTGGCGGGACAGGGGCTAAGGTACGAGCAGTACTTC
cdr3_aa: CSVAGQGLRYEQYF
clone_size: NA
j_call: TRBJ2-7
d_call: TRBD1
v_call: TRBV29-1

cdr3_nt: TGTGCCACCGATGGCGGAGACTCGAAGCAGTACTTC
cdr3_aa: CATDGGDSKQYF
clone_size: NA
j_call: TRBJ2-7
d_call: NA
v_call: TRBV7-9

cdr3_nt: TGTGCCTGGAGGTTAGCGGGAGGCGAAGAGACCCAGTACTTC
cdr3_aa: CAWRLAGGEETQYF
clone_size: few
j_call: TRBJ2-5
d_call: TRBD2
v_call: TRBV30

cdr3_nt: TGTGCCAGCACTGTAGACAGCGCCAATCAGCCCCAGCATTTT
cdr3_aa: CASTVDSANQPQHF
clone_size: NA
j_call: TRBJ1-5
d_call: NA
v_call: TRBV6-1

cdr3_nt: TGTGCCAGTAGTATATTACAGGGGGCGCGGAATGAGCAGTTCTTC
cdr3_aa: CASSILQGARNEQFF
clone_size: NA
j_call: TRBJ2-1
d_call: TRBD1
v_call: TRBV19

cdr3_nt: TGTGCCAGCAGCCAAGGGGGGGGACAGGGGTTTGTGCAGTACTTC
cdr3_aa: CASSQGGGQGFVQYF
clone_size: NA
j_call: TRBJ2-5
d_call: TRBD1
v_call: TRBV4-2

cdr3_nt: TGTGCCAGTAGTCGCCCAGTACAGAGGAACACTGAAGCTTTCTTT
cdr3_aa: CASSRPVQRNTEAFF
clone_size: once
j_call: TRBJ1-1
d_call: NA
v_call: TRBV19

cdr3_nt: TGTGCCACCAGCAGAGATAGGTTGGGGGCAAGGGCTCAGCCCCAGCATTTT
cdr3_aa: CATSRDRLGARAQPQHF
clone_size: NA
j_call: TRBJ1-5
d_call: NA
v_call: TRBV15

cdr3_nt: TGTGCCAGCAGCGTAAAATCAGGCCCCGGGGAGCTGTTTTTT
cdr3_aa: CASSVKSGPGELFF
clone_size: few
j_call: TRBJ2-2
d_call: NA
v_call: TRBV9

cdr3_nt: TGTGCCAGCAGCCAAGATGTAGCGATCTACGAGCAGTACTTC
cdr3_aa: CASSQDVAIYEQYF
clone_size: NA
j_call: TRBJ2-7
d_call: NA
v_call: TRBV4-2

cdr3_nt: TGTGCCAGCAGCCTTTTTGGCACAGATACGCAGTATTTT
cdr3_aa: CASSLFGTDTQYF
clone_size: NA
j_call: TRBJ2-3
d_call: NA
v_call: TRBV9

cdr3_nt: TGTGCCAGCAGTGCTTCCGGGACAGGGGGCTCTGGCTACACCTTC
cdr3_aa: CASSASGTGGSGYTF
clone_size: NA
j_call: TRBJ1-2
d_call: TRBD1
v_call: TRBV27

cdr3_nt: TGCGCCAGCAGCTTTGGGGCAGACCAAGAGACCCAGTACTTC
cdr3_aa: CASSFGADQETQYF
clone_size: few
j_call: TRBJ2-5
d_call: NA
v_call: TRBV5-1

cdr3_nt: TGTGCCAGCAGCCCCCATCCGGGACAGGCATGGAATTCACCCCTCCACTTT
cdr3_aa: CASSPHPGQAWNSPLHF
clone_size: NA
j_call: TRBJ1-6
d_call: TRBD1
v_call: TRBV28

cdr3_nt: TGTGCCAGCGTTGGACAGAACAATCAGCCCCAGCATTTT
cdr3_aa: CASVGQNNQPQHF
clone_size: NA
j_call: TRBJ1-5
d_call: NA
v_call: TRBV28

cdr3_nt: TGTGCCAGCAGCGTTTCTAGCGGGGGCGCCTCGAATGAGCAGTTCTTC
cdr3_aa: CASSVSSGGASNEQFF
clone_size: NA
j_call: TRBJ2-1
d_call: TRBD2
v_call: TRBV9

cdr3_nt: TGTGCCAGCGATCGCAGGGACTCTGGGGCCAACGTCCTGACTTTC
cdr3_aa: CASDRRDSGANVLTF
clone_size: NA
j_call: TRBJ2-6
d_call: NA
v_call: TRBV2

cdr3_nt: TGTGCCAGTAGTACCCTAGCGGGGGTCTCCTACGAGCAGTACTTC
cdr3_aa: CASSTLAGVSYEQYF
clone_size: NA
j_call: TRBJ2-7
d_call: TRBD2
v_call: TRBV19

cdr3_nt: TGTGCCAGTAGTTTAAGAACAGGGGGATCCACAGATACGCAGTATTTT
cdr3_aa: CASSLRTGGSTDTQYF
clone_size: NA
j_call: TRBJ2-3
d_call: TRBD1
v_call: TRBV19